Below are 15 T cell receptor beta chains sequenced from a single sample in a study of shared T cell receptors in the human thymus. Assay: immunoSEQ multiplex PCR; the TCRdb copy retains only in-frame clones and omits some. The table includes 700,000 or so clones, approximately 85% detected once. These data were also filed under a second study, of human thymus T cells.

The source material was thymocytes. These receptors all come from a girl under two years old with a congenital heart defect.

This clone was recorded a few times. The chain employs TRBV7-9 and TRBJ1-4; perhaps TRBD1 as D (6 bases). The ends were cut back, 4 bases at V and 2 bases at J, with 8 bases in the middle. The CDR3 contains 14 residues. Germline CDR1 and CDR2: SEHNR and FQNEAQ (reference sequence). The CDR3 reads CASSSTGTNEKLFF. The CDR3 nucleotides are TGTGCCAGCAGCTCGACAGGCACTAATGAAAAACTGTTTTTT.

V and J are TRBV27 and TRBJ1-1, with 9 bases that match TRBD1. The CDR3 has 16 residues. V shed 6 bases, J shed 4 bases, and the junction held 12 bases outside the gene matches. CDR1 and CDR2 (germline): MNHEY, SMNVEV (reference sequence). The CDR3 nucleotides are TGTGCCAGCAGCCGCCTTGAAGGGACAGGGAGCACTGAAGCTTTCTTT. Translation: CASSRLEGTGSTEAFF.

The chain employs TRBV4-3 and TRBJ2-1; 8 bases agree with TRBD1. With V trimmed by 1 base and J by 5 bases, 4 bases remained unmatched. This CDR3 comprises 15 residues. Germline CDR1 reads LGHNA; CDR2 reads YSLEER. The CDR3 nucleotides read TGCGCCAGCAGCCAAGGCCAGGGGGCGGACAATGAGCAGTTCTTC. It encodes CASSQGQGADNEQFF.

The rearrangement links TRBV5-8 to TRBJ1-5; possibly TRBD1 for D (6 bases). CDR3 length equals 12 residues. V shed 4 bases and J shed 7 bases, with 9 bases lying between them. Germline values: CDR1 SGHTS, CDR2 YDEGEE. In DNA, the CDR3 is TGTGCCAGCAGCCCGGACAGACAGCCCCAGCATTTT. This translates into CASSPDRQPQHF.

The chain recombines TRBV9 with TRBJ2-3, with 7 bases matching TRBD2. The CDR3 extends over 17 amino acids. Germline V lookup: CDR1 SGDLS, CDR2 YYNGEE. J was trimmed by 4 bases and V by 0 bases; bases with no gene match: 11. This CDR3 reads CASSVGEGLEDPDTQYF. CDR3 DNA sequence: TGTGCCAGCAGCGTAGGGGAGGGACTCGAAGACCCAGATACGCAGTATTTT.

The CDR3, as DNA: TGCGCCAGCAGCTTGTCGCCGGACAGGTACTCCTACGAGCAGTACTTC. Its protein product is CASSLSPDRYSYEQYF. This sequence joins TRBV5-1 and TRBJ2-7; 7 bases match TRBD1. This CDR3 spans 16 amino acids. In germline, CDR1 is SGHRS, CDR2 YFSETQ. V shed 1 base and J 0 bases; nucleotides not matched to a gene: 7.

This rearrangement joins TRBV5-6 to TRBJ2-1; TRBD2 is a possible D gene (6 bases). With 2 bases removed from V and 6 bases from J, the gap between germline ends came to 12 bases. The CDR3 is 14 residues long. Germline V gene lookup returns CDR1 SGHDT and CDR2 YYEEEE. CDR3 nucleotides: TGTGCCAGCAGCTTAGCTGCTAGCGTCAATGAGCAGTTCTTC. It yields the protein CASSLAASVNEQFF.

This chain connects TRBV10-3 to TRBJ1-2, with a possible D match to TRBD1 (6 bases). The CDR3 extends over 15 amino acids. V dropped 5 bases and J dropped 4 bases, with 17 bases sitting between them. CDR1 ENHRY and CDR2 SYGVKD come from the germline V gene. DNA of the CDR3: TGTGCCATCAGTCTATGGGACACTCCCTCCTATGGCTACACCTTC. This gives the protein CAISLWDTPSYGYTF.

The CDR3 nucleotides read TGTGCCAGCTTCCCGGACAGGGAAAGCAATCAGCCCCAGCATTTT. Protein: CASFPDRESNQPQHF. This chain connects TRBV28 to TRBJ1-5, with 8 bases identical to TRBD1. The CDR3 sequence is 15 residues long. Germline-derived CDR1 and CDR2 are MDHEN and SYDVKM. V lost 8 bases and J lost 1; bases outside the gene matches: 7.

The sample holds a few counts of this clone. The chain links TRBV6-5 to TRBJ1-6, with TRBD1 as a possible D gene (6 bases). Germline V gives CDR1 MNHEY, CDR2 SVGAGI. CDR3 length equals 14 residues. V lost 8 bases and J 12 bases, leaving 20 bases between the germline ends. CDR3 loop: CASGRTGRLGPLHF. In DNA, the CDR3 is TGTGCCAGCGGACGTACAGGGAGATTAGGACCCCTCCACTTT.

This chain joins TRBV2 and TRBJ2-6, with D unclear. Germline V gene sequence: CDR1 SNHLY, CDR2 FYNNEI. Deletions cut 7 bases from V and 0 bases from J, with 13 bases between. The CDR3 spans 16 residues. In DNA, the CDR3 is TGTGCCAGCAAGTGGCCGTCGGGCTCTGGGGCCAACGTCCTGACTTTC. It encodes CASKWPSGSGANVLTF.

The chain employs TRBV4-3 and TRBJ1-2; the match to TRBD1 covers 9 bases. This CDR3 spans 15 amino acids. The germline V gene has CDR1 LGHNA and CDR2 YSLEER. The junction had 8 bases not matched to a gene; V was cut back by 3 bases and J by 6 bases. The CDR3 DNA reads as TGCGCCAGCAGCCACACCCCTACAGGGGGCCATGGCTACACCTTC. It yields the protein CASSHTPTGGHGYTF.

The genes are TRBV19 and TRBJ1-4; D is unclear. V gave up 0 bases and J gave up 7 bases, with 6 bases separating them. There are 13 residues in the CDR3. Per the germline V gene, CDR1 is LNHDA and CDR2 is SQIVND (reference sequence). The chain's CDR3 is CASSIDSGEKLFF. CDR3 in DNA: TGTGCCAGTAGTATAGATTCGGGTGAAAAACTGTTTTTT. Drawing the rest from reference TRBV19 and TRBJ1-4, the complete variable domain is DGGITQSPKYLFRKEGQNVTLSCEQNLNHDAMYWYRQDPGQGLRLIYYSQIVNDFQKGDIAEGYSVSREKKESFPLTVTSAQKNPTAFYLCASSIDSGEKLFFGSGTQLSVL.

The chain links TRBV7-2 to TRBJ2-1; D is undetermined. Between the trimmed V and J ends, which lost 5 bases and 5 bases, there was a span of 22 bases. The CDR3 runs 17 residues. CDR1 and CDR2 (germline): SGHTA, FQGNSA. Here the CDR3 reads CASSPRSRISFHNEQFF. The CDR3 bases are TGTGCCAGCAGCCCCCGGTCCCGGATTAGCTTCCACAATGAGCAGTTCTTC.

This chain links TRBV18 with TRBJ2-7, with D possibly TRBD2 on 5 matching bases. V was cut by 3 bases and J by 0 bases, with 15 bases left in between. The length of the CDR3 is 16 residues. Germline values: CDR1 KGHSH, CDR2 LQKENI. CDR3 loop: CASSPPGLESSYEQYF. In DNA, the CDR3 is TGTGCCAGCTCACCCCCAGGACTCGAGAGCTCCTACGAGCAGTACTTC.